This passage covers 17 T cell receptor beta chains from one sample sequenced in a study of Tregs in tolerant kidney transplant recipients. Assay: immunoSEQ multiplex PCR; the TCRdb copy retains only in-frame clones and omits some. Of 200,000 to 300,000 clones listed, approximately 84% were seen once; the top ten hold roughly 0.67%. The sample comprised CD4+ T cells from blood. Source of these receptors: a human donor in good health.

This clone appeared a single time. The chain has TRBV19 and TRBJ1-2, with a weak D call TRBD1 (6 bases). Germline V gene data show CDR1 as LNHDA and CDR2 as SQIVND (reference sequence). The CDR3 extends over 16 amino acids. Trimming stripped 3 bases from V and 1 base from J, with 15 bases between. The CDR3 coding sequence is TGTGCCAGTAGTATGTGGGACAATCCTTTTAACTATGGCTACACCTTC. The encoded protein is CASSMWDNPFNYGYTF.

CDR3 DNA: TGTGCCAGCAGTTTAAATTGGGACCTCCTCTACGAGCAGTACTTC. As protein: CASSLNWDLLYEQYF. V usage is TRBV27 and J usage is TRBJ2-7; D may match TRBD1 or TRBD2 (5 bases each). The germline V and J ends were trimmed by 2 bases and 3 bases, with 14 bases remaining between them. Germline V gene lookup returns CDR1 MNHEY and CDR2 SMNVEV (reference sequence). This CDR3 is built from 15 residues.

This clone has a handful of counts. The chain carries TRBV6-1 and TRBJ2-1, with 12 nucleotides matching TRBD1. Germline CDR1 MNHNS, CDR2 SASEGT. The CDR3 has 14 amino acids. Trimming took 8 bases from V and 9 from J; bases not matched to a gene: 8. CDR3 in amino acids: CASWDRGQGSEQFF. The CDR3 bases are TGTGCCAGCTGGGACAGGGGGCAAGGGAGTGAGCAGTTCTTC.

The genes are TRBV5-4 and TRBJ2-4; D not certain. Trimming took off 3 bases at V and 0 bases at J, with 16 bases between the two ends. The germline V gene has CDR1 SGHNT and CDR2 YYREEE (reference sequence). CDR3 length equals 17 residues. CDR3 DNA: TGTGCCAGCAGCTCGTTAATGCCCGAACTAGCCAAAAACATTCAGTACTTC. Protein sequence: CASSSLMPELAKNIQYF.

J is TRBJ2-3 and V is TRBV30, with D possibly matching TRBD1 (7 bases). CDR1 is GTSNPN and CDR2 is SVGIG in the germline V gene (reference sequence). The CDR3 length is 13 residues. Trimming took off 4 bases at V and 6 bases at J, with 14 bases between the two ends. For the CDR3, the DNA is TGTGCCTGGACCAGGGGGAGGATGGATACGCAGTATTTT. It codes for CAWTRGRMDTQYF.

The CDR3: CASSDRDSYGYTF. The CDR3 DNA sequence: TGTGCCAGCAGCGACCGGGACAGCTATGGCTACACCTTC. The chain links TRBV9 to TRBJ1-2, with 7 bases that match TRBD1. CDR1 is SGDLS, CDR2 YYNGEE, per germline. This CDR3 has 13 amino acids. V shed 3 bases, J shed 4 bases, and the junction held 3 bases outside the gene matches.

V is TRBV25-1 and J is TRBJ2-5, with 11 bases matching TRBD1. The CDR3 consists of 16 residues. Trimming removed 7 bases from V and 0 bases from J; junction bases left unmatched: 7. From germline, CDR1 is MGHDK and CDR2 SYGVNS. Here the CDR3 DNA reads TGTGCCAGCACCTCGGGACAGGGGGGTGACCAAGAGACCCAGTACTTC. It translates to CASTSGQGGDQETQYF.

The V call is TRBV5-1, the J call TRBJ2-5; D is unclear. V was shortened by 5 bases and J by 0 bases, with 5 bases between the two germline ends. Germline V gene sequence: CDR1 SGHRS, CDR2 YFSETQ. The length of the CDR3 is 12 residues. CDR3 loop: CASRTDQETQYF. The CDR3 DNA reads as TGCGCCAGCAGAACAGACCAAGAGACCCAGTACTTC. Together with reference TRBV5-1 and TRBJ2-5, the CDR3 gives the full variable domain: KAGVTQTPRYLIKTRGQQVTLSCSPISGHRSVSWYQQTPGQGLQFLFEYFSETQRNKGNFPGRFSGRQFSNSRSEMNVSTLELGDSALYLCASRTDQETQYFGPGTRLLVL.

The CDR3 coding sequence is TGTGCCAGTAGTCCTAGGGCTCAGCCCCAGCATTTT. It encodes CASSPRAQPQHF. The chain carries TRBV19 and TRBJ1-5; D is ambiguous. V shed 5 bases and J shed 6 bases, with 8 bases lying between them. The CDR3 has 12 residues. Germline assignment: CDR1 LNHDA and CDR2 SQIVND (reference sequence).

The chain joins TRBV15 to TRBJ2-6; D gene unclear. CDR1 is LNHNV and CDR2 is YYDKDF in the germline V gene (reference sequence). The CDR3 consists of 16 residues. With 3 bases removed from V and 0 bases from J, the gap between germline ends came to 9 bases. The DNA for the CDR3 is TGTGCCACCAGCAGGGACGATTACTCTGGGGCCAACGTCCTGACTTTC. Protein sequence: CATSRDDYSGANVLTF. Full variable domain (rest looked up from reference TRBV15 and TRBJ2-6): DAMVIQNPRYQVTQFGKPVTLSCSQTLNHNVMYWYQQKSSQAPKLLFHYYDKDFNNEADTPDNFQSRRPNTSFCFLDIRSPGLGDTAMYLCATSRDDYSGANVLTFGAGSRLTVL.

This clone was counted only a few times. The chain combines TRBV4-1 with TRBJ1-1; 7 bases fit TRBD1. The V gene end was trimmed by 1 base and the J gene end by 8 bases; junction bases not matched to a gene: 7. The CDR3 extends over 14 amino acids. Germline assignment: CDR1 MGHRA and CDR2 YSYEKL. Here the CDR3 reads CASSQVGVRGEAFF. CDR3 nucleotides: TGCGCCAGCAGCCAAGTCGGCGTCAGGGGGGAAGCTTTCTTT.

CDR3 region: CASSPGGAQETQYF. As DNA, the CDR3 is TGCGCCAGCAGCCCCGGGGGGGCTCAAGAGACCCAGTACTTC. This chain connects TRBV5-1 to TRBJ2-5, with TRBD2 identical over 8 bases. CDR1 is SGHRS and CDR2 is YFSETQ in the germline V gene. CDR3 length equals 14 residues. V dropped 4 bases and J dropped 2; count of bases not matched to a gene: 4. Filled out from reference TRBV5-1 and TRBJ2-5, the complete variable domain reads KAGVTQTPRYLIKTRGQQVTLSCSPISGHRSVSWYQQTPGQGLQFLFEYFSETQRNKGNFPGRFSGRQFSNSRSEMNVSTLELGDSALYLCASSPGGAQETQYFGPGTRLLVL.

The V and J genes are TRBV19 and TRBJ2-2; the D gene could be TRBD1 or TRBD2 (7 bases each). This CDR3 contains 16 residues. Germline V CDR1 and CDR2: LNHDA, SQIVND (reference sequence). V lost 5 bases, J lost 7 bases, and 20 bases lay in between. This CDR3 reads CASSPRGGGLGGELFF. CDR3 DNA: TGTGCCAGTAGTCCCCGGGGAGGGGGCTTGGGCGGGGAGCTGTTTTTT.

V usage is TRBV29-1 and J usage is TRBJ1-1; D is uncertain. The V gene's germline CDR1 is SQVTM and CDR2 ANQGSEA. The V and J ends lost 7 bases and 0 bases respectively, with 6 bases between them. CDR3 length: 11 residues. This CDR3 is CSASMNTEAFF. The CDR3 coding sequence is TGCAGCGCCAGCATGAACACTGAAGCTTTCTTT.

The rearrangement links TRBV19 to TRBJ2-1; TRBD1 matches 10 bases. V was clipped by 8 bases and J by 8 bases; unmatched bases: 9. Germline CDR1 reads LNHDA; CDR2 reads SQIVND (reference sequence). The CDR3 has 14 amino acids. The CDR3 region has the DNA TGTGCCAGTCAGGAAGGGACAGGGGCCGATGAGCAGTTCTTC. This translates into CASQEGTGADEQFF.

The chain employs TRBV2 and TRBJ2-1; the D gene is possibly TRBD1 (6 bases). The CDR3 is 15 amino acids. V lost 5 bases and J lost 8, with 19 bases in between. Germline V CDR1 and CDR2: SNHLY, FYNNEI. CDR3 protein: CASSLQGGPRDEQFF. In DNA, the CDR3 is TGTGCCAGCAGTCTACAGGGCGGGCCTAGGGATGAGCAGTTCTTC.

This clone appeared a few times. V gene TRBV6-1 combines with J gene TRBJ2-7, with D possibly matching TRBD1 (5 bases). Trimming stripped 4 bases from V and 5 bases from J, with 18 bases between. The germline V gene has CDR1 MNHNS and CDR2 SASEGT. The CDR3 contains 15 residues. The CDR3 is CASSAMTVLQDEQYF. In DNA, the CDR3 is TGTGCCAGCAGTGCGATGACAGTTCTACAAGACGAGCAGTACTTC.